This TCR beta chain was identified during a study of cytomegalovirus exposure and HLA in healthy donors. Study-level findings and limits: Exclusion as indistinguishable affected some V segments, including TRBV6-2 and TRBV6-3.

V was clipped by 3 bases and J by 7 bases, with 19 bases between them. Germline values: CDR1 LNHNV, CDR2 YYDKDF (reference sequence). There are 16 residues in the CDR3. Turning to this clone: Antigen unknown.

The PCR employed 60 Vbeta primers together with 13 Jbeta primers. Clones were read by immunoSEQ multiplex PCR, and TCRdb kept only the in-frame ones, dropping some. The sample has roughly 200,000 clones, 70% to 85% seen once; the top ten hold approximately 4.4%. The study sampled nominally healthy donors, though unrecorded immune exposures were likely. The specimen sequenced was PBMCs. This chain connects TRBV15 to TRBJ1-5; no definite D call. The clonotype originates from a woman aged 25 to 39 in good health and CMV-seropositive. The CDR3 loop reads CATSSPRLEVDQPQHF. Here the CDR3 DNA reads TGTGCCACCAGCAGCCCCAGACTGGAGGTAGACCAGCCCCAGCATTTT.